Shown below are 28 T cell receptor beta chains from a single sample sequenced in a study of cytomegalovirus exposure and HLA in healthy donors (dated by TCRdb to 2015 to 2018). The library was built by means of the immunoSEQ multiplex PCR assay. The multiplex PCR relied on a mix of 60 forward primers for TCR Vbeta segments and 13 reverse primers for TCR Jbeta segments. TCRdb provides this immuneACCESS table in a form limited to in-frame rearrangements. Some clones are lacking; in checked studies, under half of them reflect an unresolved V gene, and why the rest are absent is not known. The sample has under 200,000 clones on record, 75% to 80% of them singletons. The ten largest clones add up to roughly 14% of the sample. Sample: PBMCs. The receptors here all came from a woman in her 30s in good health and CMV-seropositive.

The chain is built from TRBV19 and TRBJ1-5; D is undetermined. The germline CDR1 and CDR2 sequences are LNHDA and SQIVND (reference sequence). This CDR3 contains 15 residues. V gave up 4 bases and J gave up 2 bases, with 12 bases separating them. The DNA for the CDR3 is TGTGCCAGTAGTAGGGCAACCGGGGGCAATCAGCCCCAGCATTTT. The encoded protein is CASSRATGGNQPQHF.

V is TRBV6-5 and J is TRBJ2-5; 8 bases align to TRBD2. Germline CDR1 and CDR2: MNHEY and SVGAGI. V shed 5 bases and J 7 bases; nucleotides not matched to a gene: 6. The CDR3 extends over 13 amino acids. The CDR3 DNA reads TGTGCCAGCAGTCTAGCGGGTGGAAGGACCCAGTACTTC. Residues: CASSLAGGRTQYF.

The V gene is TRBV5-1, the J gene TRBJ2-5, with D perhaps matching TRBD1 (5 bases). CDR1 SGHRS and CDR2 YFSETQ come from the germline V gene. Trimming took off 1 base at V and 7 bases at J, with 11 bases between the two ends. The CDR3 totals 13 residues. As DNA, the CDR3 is TGCGCCAGCAGCTTGCAGGGCTTGGGGACCCAGTACTTC. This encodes CASSLQGLGTQYF.

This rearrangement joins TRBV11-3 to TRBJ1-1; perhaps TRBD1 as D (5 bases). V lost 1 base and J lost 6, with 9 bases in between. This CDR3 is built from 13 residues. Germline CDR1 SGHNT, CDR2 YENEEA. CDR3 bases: TGTGCCAGCAGCTTAGTTTGGGGGGCTGAAGCTTTCTTT. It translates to CASSLVWGAEAFF.

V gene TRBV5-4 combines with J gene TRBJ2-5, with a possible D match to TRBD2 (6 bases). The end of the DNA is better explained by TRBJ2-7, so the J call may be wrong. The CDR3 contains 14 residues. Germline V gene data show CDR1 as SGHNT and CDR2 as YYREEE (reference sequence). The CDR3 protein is CASSLYGSSYEQYF. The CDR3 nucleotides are TGTGCCAGCAGCTTGTACGGGAGCTCCTACGAGCAGTACTTC.

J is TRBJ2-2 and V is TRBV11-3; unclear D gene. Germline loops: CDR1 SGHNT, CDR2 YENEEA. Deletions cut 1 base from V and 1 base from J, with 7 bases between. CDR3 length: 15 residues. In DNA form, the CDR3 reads TGTGCCAGCAGCTTAGTTCGAGGGAACACCGGGGAGCTGTTTTTT. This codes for CASSLVRGNTGELFF.

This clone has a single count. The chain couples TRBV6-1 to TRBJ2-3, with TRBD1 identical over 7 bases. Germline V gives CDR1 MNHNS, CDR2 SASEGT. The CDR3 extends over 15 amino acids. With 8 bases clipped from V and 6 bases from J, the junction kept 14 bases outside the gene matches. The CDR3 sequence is CASPRQGRPADTQYF. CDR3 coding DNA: TGTGCCAGCCCCCGACAGGGACGGCCCGCTGATACGCAGTATTTT.

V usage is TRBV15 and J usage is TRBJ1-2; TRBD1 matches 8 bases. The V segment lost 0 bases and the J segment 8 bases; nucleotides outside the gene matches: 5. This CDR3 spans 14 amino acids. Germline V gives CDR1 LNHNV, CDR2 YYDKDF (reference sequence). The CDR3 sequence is CATSRDRGLVGYTF. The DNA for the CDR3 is TGTGCCACCAGCAGAGACAGGGGGCTAGTAGGCTACACCTTC.

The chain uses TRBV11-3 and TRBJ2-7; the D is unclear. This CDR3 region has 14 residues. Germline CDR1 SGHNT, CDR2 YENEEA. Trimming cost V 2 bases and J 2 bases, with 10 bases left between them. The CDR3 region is CASSLMTPTYEQYF. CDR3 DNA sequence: TGTGCCAGCAGCTTAATGACTCCTACCTACGAGCAGTACTTC.

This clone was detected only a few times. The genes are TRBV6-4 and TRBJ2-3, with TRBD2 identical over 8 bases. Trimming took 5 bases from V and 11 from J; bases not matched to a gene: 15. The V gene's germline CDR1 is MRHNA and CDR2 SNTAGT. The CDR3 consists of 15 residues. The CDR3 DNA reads TGTGCCAGCAGTCCCTCGTCTGCGGGGGGCGATGGGCAGTATTTT. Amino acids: CASSPSSAGGDGQYF.

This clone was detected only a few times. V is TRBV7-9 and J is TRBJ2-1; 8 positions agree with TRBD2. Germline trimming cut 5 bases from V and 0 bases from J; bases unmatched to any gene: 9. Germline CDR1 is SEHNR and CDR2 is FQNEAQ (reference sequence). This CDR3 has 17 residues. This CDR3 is CASSRTGGLFSYNEQFF. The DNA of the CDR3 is TGTGCCAGCAGCCGCACGGGGGGGCTTTTCTCCTACAATGAGCAGTTCTTC.

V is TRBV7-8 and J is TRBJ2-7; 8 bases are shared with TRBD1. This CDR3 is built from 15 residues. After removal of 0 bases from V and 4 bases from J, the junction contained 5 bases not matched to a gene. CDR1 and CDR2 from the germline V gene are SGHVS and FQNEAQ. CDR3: CASSLAQGARYEQYF. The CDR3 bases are TGTGCCAGCAGCTTAGCGCAGGGGGCAAGATACGAGCAGTACTTC.

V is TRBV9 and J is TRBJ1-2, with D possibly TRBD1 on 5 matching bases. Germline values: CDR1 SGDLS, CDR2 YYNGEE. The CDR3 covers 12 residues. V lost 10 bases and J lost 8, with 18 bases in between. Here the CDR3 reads CALTGGGVGYTF. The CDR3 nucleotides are TGTGCCCTAACCGGGGGGGGAGTCGGCTACACCTTC.

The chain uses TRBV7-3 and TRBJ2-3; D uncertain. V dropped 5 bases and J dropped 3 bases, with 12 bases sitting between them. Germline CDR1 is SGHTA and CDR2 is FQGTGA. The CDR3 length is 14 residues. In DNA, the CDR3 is TGTGCCAGCAGCCTAAGCCCGACAACAGATACGCAGTATTTT. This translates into CASSLSPTTDTQYF.

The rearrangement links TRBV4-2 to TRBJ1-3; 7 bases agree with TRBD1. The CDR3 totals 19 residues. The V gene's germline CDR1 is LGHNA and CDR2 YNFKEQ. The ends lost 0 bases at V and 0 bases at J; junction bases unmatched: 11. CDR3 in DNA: TGTGCCAGCAGCCAAGATCTAGAAACAGGGGCAATCTCTGGAAACACCATATATTTT. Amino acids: CASSQDLETGAISGNTIYF.

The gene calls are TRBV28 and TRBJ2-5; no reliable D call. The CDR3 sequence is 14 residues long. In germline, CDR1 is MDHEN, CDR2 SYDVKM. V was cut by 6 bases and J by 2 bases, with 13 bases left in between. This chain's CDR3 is CASSYLGLQETQYF. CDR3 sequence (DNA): TGTGCCAGCAGCTACCTCGGGTTACAAGAGACCCAGTACTTC.

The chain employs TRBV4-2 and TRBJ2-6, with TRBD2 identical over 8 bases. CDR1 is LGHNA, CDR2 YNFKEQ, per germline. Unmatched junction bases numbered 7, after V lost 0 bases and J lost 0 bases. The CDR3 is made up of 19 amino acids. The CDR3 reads CASSQDWRGVGSGANVLTF. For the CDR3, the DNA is TGTGCCAGCAGCCAAGATTGGCGGGGGGTCGGCTCTGGGGCCAACGTCCTGACTTTC.

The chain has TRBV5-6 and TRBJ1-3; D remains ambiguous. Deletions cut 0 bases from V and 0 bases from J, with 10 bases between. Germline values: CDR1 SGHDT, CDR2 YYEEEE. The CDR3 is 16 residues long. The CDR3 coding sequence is TGTGCCAGCAGCTTGGCTGGCCACATCTCTGGAAACACCATATATTTT. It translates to CASSLAGHISGNTIYF.

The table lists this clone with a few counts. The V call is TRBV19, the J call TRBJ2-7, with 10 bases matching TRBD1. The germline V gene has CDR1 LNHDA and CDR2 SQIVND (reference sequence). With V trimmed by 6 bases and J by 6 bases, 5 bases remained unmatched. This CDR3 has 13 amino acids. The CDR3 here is CASSGTGDTEQYF. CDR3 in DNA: TGTGCCAGTAGCGGGACAGGGGATACCGAGCAGTACTTC. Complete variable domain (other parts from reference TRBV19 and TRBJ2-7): DGGITQSPKYLFRKEGQNVTLSCEQNLNHDAMYWYRQDPGQGLRLIYYSQIVNDFQKGDIAEGYSVSREKKESFPLTVTSAQKNPTAFYLCASSGTGDTEQYFGPGTRLTVT.

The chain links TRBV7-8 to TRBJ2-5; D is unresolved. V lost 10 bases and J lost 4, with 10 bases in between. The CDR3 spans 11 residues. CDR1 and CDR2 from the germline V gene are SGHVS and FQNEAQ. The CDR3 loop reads CATPNGETQYF. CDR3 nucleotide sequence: TGTGCCACCCCCAACGGAGAGACCCAGTACTTC. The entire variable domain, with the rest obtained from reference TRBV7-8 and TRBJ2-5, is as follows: GAGVSQSPRYKVAKRGQDVALRCDPISGHVSLFWYQQALGQGPEFLTYFQNEAQLDKSGLPSDRFFAERPEGSVSTLKIQRTQQEDSAVYLCATPNGETQYFGPGTRLLVL.

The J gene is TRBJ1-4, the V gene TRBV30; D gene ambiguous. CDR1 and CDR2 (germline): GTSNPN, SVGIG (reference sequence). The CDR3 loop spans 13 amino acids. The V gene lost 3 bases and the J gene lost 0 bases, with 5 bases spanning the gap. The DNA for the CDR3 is TGTGCCTGGAGCTTAGCAACTAATGAAAAACTGTTTTTT. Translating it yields CAWSLATNEKLFF.

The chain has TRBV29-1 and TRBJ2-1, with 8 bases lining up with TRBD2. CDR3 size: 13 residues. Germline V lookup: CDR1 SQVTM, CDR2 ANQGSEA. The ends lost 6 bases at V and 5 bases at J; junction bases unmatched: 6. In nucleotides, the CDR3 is TGCAGCGTCGCGACTAGCGCGCACAATGAGCAGTTCTTC. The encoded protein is CSVATSAHNEQFF.

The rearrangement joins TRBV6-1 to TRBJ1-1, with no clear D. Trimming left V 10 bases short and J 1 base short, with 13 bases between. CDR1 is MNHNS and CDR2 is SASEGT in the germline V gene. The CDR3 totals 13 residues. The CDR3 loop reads CATREPGNTEAFF. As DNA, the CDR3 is TGTGCCACTAGGGAGCCCGGGAACACTGAAGCTTTCTTT.

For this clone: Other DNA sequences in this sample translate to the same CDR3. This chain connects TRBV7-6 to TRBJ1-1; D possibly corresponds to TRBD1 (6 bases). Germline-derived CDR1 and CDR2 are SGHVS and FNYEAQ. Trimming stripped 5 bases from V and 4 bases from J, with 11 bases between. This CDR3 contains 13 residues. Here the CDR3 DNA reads TGTGCCAGCAGCCTGACAGGCCGCACTGAAGCTTTCTTT. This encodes CASSLTGRTEAFF.

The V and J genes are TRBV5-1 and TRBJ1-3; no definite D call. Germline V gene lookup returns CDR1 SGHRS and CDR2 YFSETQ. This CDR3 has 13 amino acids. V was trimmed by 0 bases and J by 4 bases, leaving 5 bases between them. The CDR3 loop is CASSLDMGNTIYF. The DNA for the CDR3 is TGCGCCAGCAGCTTGGACATGGGAAACACCATATATTTT.

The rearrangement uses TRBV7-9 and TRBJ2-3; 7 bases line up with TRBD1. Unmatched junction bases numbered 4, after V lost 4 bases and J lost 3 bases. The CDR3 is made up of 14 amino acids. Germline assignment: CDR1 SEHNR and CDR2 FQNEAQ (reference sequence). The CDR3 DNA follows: TGTGCCAGCAGCTGGCAGGGGGAAACAGATACGCAGTATTTT. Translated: CASSWQGETDTQYF.

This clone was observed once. The CDR3 reads CASSQEQASSYEQYF. The CDR3 DNA is TGCGCCAGCAGCCAAGAACAGGCCAGCTCCTACGAGCAGTACTTC. The V call is TRBV5-1, the J call TRBJ2-7; TRBD1 is a possible D gene (5 bases). Per the germline V gene, CDR1 is SGHRS and CDR2 is YFSETQ. The CDR3 sequence is 15 residues long. The germline V and J ends were trimmed by 4 bases and 0 bases, with 14 bases remaining between them.

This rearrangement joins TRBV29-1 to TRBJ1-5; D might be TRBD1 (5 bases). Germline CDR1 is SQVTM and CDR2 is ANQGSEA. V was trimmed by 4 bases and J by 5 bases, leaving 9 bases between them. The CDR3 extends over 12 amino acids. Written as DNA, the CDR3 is TGCAGCGTTGGGGCGGGGGATCAGCCCCAGCATTTT. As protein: CSVGAGDQPQHF.